The 10 T cell receptor beta chains below were found in one sample sequenced in a study of cytomegalovirus exposure and HLA in healthy donors. The PCR used 60 Vbeta and 13 Jbeta primers. Method: immunoSEQ multiplex PCR; TCRdb's copy keeps in-frame clones and lacks some. Seen here are roughly 200,000 clones, around 88% observed once, and the top ten hold 0.25% to 0.4%. The material sequenced was PBMCs. The receptor source for this set is a woman aged 30 to 39 in good health and CMV-seronegative.

The chain couples TRBV19 to TRBJ1-1; D unclear. Germline assignment: CDR1 LNHDA and CDR2 SQIVND (reference sequence). The CDR3 totals 15 residues. Trimming removed 4 bases at V and 0 bases at J, with 12 bases between. In nucleotides, the CDR3 is TGTGCCAGTAGTAAAGGTCAACTAGTGAACACTGAAGCTTTCTTT. This translates into CASSKGQLVNTEAFF.

The rearrangement joins TRBV27 to TRBJ2-1; the match to TRBD2 covers 8 bases. Germline V gives CDR1 MNHEY, CDR2 SMNVEV (reference sequence). The CDR3 length is 15 residues. The V segment lost 2 bases and the J segment 4 bases; nucleotides outside the gene matches: 4. The CDR3 sequence is CASSLKAGEYNEQFF. In nucleotides, the CDR3 is TGTGCCAGCAGTTTAAAAGCGGGGGAATACAATGAGCAGTTCTTC.

This chain connects TRBV5-5 to TRBJ2-5, with a weak D call TRBD1 (5 bases). Trimming shortened V by 4 bases and J by 5 bases, and 18 bases separated the two germline ends. The CDR3 contains 15 residues. Germline-derived CDR1 and CDR2 are SGHKS and YYEKEE (reference sequence). CDR3 nucleotides: TGTGCCAGCAGCGGACCTGTTGGGGCTCGGGAGACCCAGTACTTC. It yields the protein CASSGPVGARETQYF.

This rearrangement joins TRBV2 to TRBJ2-1; 9 nucleotides match TRBD2. The germline gives CDR1 SNHLY, CDR2 FYNNEI. The J segment lost 7 bases and the V segment lost 10 bases, leaving 11 bases of the junction unmatched. The CDR3 is made up of 14 amino acids. The CDR3 is CANRVAGVLNEQFF. Written as DNA, the CDR3 is TGTGCCAACAGAGTAGCGGGAGTCTTAAATGAGCAGTTCTTC.

The chain is built from TRBV28 and TRBJ2-3; TRBD2 matches at 9 bases. This CDR3 is built from 17 residues. Germline CDR1 MDHEN, CDR2 SYDVKM. The trim removed 5 bases at V and 0 bases at J, leaving 9 bases unmatched. The CDR3 loop is CASSPIPSGASTDTQYF. The DNA for the CDR3 is TGTGCCAGCAGTCCCATCCCTAGCGGGGCTAGCACAGATACGCAGTATTTT.

The V call is TRBV5-1, the J call TRBJ2-1, with 11 bases lining up with TRBD1. Trimming removed 8 bases from V and 10 bases from J; junction bases left unmatched: 14. The CDR3 sequence is 15 residues long. Per the germline V gene, CDR1 is SGHRS and CDR2 is YFSETQ. Written as DNA, the CDR3 is TGCGCCAGTAGGACCGGGACAGGGGGGCCCGGGGAGCAGTTCTTC. Its protein is CASRTGTGGPGEQFF.

The chain employs TRBV5-1 and TRBJ2-3; D unclear. This CDR3 spans 12 amino acids. CDR1 SGHRS and CDR2 YFSETQ come from the germline V gene. With 2 bases removed from V and 6 bases from J, the gap between germline ends came to 7 bases. CDR3 region: CASSFSVDTQYF. CDR3 bases: TGCGCCAGCAGCTTCAGCGTGGATACGCAGTATTTT.

The rearrangement uses TRBV28 and TRBJ1-2, with D maybe TRBD1 (6 bases). CDR1 and CDR2 (germline): MDHEN, SYDVKM. Trimming cost V 6 bases and J 4 bases, with 12 bases left between them. There are 13 residues in the CDR3. CDR3 loop: CASSQGFGYGYTF. CDR3 sequence (DNA): TGTGCCAGCAGCCAGGGGTTCGGCTATGGCTACACCTTC.

The chain recombines TRBV6-6 with TRBJ2-1; 9 positions agree with TRBD2. The J segment lost 7 bases and the V segment lost 2 bases, leaving 9 bases of the junction unmatched. Per germline, CDR1 MNHNY and CDR2 SVGAGI (reference sequence). The CDR3 contains 16 residues. CDR3 sequence reads: CASSYGAAGGQNEQFF. CDR3 DNA sequence: TGTGCCAGCAGTTACGGGGCGGCGGGGGGGCAGAATGAGCAGTTCTTC.

The V and J genes are TRBV15 and TRBJ2-5, with D perhaps TRBD1 (8 bases). The CDR3 is made up of 18 amino acids. Germline CDR1 is LNHNV and CDR2 is YYDKDF (reference sequence). The V end lost 4 bases, the J end lost 5 bases, and 26 bases lay between the germline ends. The CDR3 spells CATSIQDREGAYGETQYF. The CDR3 coding sequence is TGTGCCACCAGCATCCAGGACAGGGAGGGAGCGTATGGGGAGACCCAGTACTTC. Together with reference TRBV15 and TRBJ2-5, the CDR3 gives the full variable domain: DAMVIQNPRYQVTQFGKPVTLSCSQTLNHNVMYWYQQKSSQAPKLLFHYYDKDFNNEADTPDNFQSRRPNTSFCFLDIRSPGLGDTAMYLCATSIQDREGAYGETQYFGPGTRLLVL.